This T cell receptor (beta chain) was retrieved from a study of molecular identifiers for immune sequencing clone quantification. General observations from the study: Clones above 20 RNA copies contained over 99% of effector molecules but under 1% of naive ones.

A few counts support this clonotype. The target antigen is unknown. This CDR3 is built from 14 residues. Germline V gene sequence: CDR1 MNHEY, CDR2 SVGEGT. V lost 1 base, J lost 0 bases, and 5 bases lay in between. Each CDR3 protein gets one entry after TCRdb re-called the PCR reads with MiXCR. This table has approximately 550,000 distinct CDR3 sequences, roughly 26% appearing once. This sequence joins TRBV6-2 or TRBV6-3 and TRBJ2-3; D is unclear. The sample was naive CD8+ T cells from blood, with Jurkat cell RNA spiked in. Subset defined: FACS-sorted CD8+CD4-CCR7+CD45RA+ naive T cells. The receptor was derived from a human donor in good health. Some libraries in this study had Jurkat cell RNA spiked in. The CDR3 loop is CASSYLFSTDTQYF. The CDR3 nucleotides are TGTGCCAGCAGTTACTTGTTTAGCACAGATACGCAGTATTTT.